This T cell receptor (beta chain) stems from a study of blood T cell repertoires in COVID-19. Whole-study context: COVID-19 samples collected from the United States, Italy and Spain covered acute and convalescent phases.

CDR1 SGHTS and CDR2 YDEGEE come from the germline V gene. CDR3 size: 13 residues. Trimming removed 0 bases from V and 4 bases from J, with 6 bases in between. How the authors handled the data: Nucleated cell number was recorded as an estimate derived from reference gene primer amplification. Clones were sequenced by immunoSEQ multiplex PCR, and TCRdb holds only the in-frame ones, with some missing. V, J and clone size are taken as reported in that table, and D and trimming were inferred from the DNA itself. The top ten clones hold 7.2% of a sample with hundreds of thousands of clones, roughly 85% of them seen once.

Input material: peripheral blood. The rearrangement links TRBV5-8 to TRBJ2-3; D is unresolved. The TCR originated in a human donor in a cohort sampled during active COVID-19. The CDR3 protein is CASSLGQSDTQYF. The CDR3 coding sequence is TGTGCCAGCAGCTTGGGCCAGTCAGATACGCAGTATTTT. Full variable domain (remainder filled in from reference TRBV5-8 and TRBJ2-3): EAGVTQSPTHLIKTRGQQATLRCSPISGHTSVYWYQQALGLGLQFLLWYDEGEERNRGNFPPRFSGRQFPNYSSELNVNALELEDSALYLCASSLGQSDTQYFGPGTRLTVL.